Detailed here is one T cell receptor beta chain. No antigen is known for it. This sample is drawn from a study of vaccination effects on CD4 cells after COVID-19. Whole-study context: Researchers reported culturing 2 million to 2.5 million PBMC in each well, adding around 10 IU/ml IL-2 and around 9.1 ug/ml peptides.

Generated by immunoSEQ multiplex PCR, the TCRdb table keeps only in-frame clones and is missing some. The sample holds 45,000 or so clones, around 70% seen once. Study observations and caveats: Clones arising from infection and from vaccination showed marked clonal contraction late after vaccination. Relatively few convalescent patients took part in the study, which had no early post-infection timepoints.

This CDR3 contains 13 residues. CDR1 SGHRS and CDR2 YFSETQ come from the germline V gene. Trimming removed 4 bases at V and 0 bases at J, with 6 bases between. Once cultured for approximately 10 days, the cells underwent separation to obtain CD4+ T cells. All participants had two doses of either the BNT162b2 or mRNA-1273 vaccine. This TCR came from a human donor who received a COVID-19 vaccine. This chain joins TRBV5-1 and TRBJ2-3; D not certain. The sequencing here drew on CD4+ T cells from PBMCs cultured without peptide, taken after COVID-19 vaccination. The CDR3 spells CASSITSTDTQYF. In DNA, the CDR3 is TGCGCCAGCAGCATAACTAGCACAGATACGCAGTATTTT.